This passage covers 7 T cell receptor beta chains from one sample sequenced in a study of post-analysis software for immune sequencing data (dated by TCRdb to between 2015 and 2017). No antigen has been assigned to these receptors. Study-wide conclusions, independent of this receptor: Four to six TRBV segments, including TRBV5-6, TRBV5-1 and TRBV20-1, were significantly more frequent in patients than controls.

Preparation of the library involved PCR. Sequencing took place on an Illumina HiSeq 2500. To reduce PCR and sequencing biases, unique molecular identifiers were built into the TCR beta cDNA libraries. TCRdb redid the processing of the public reads, applying fastp at Q25 and MiXCR, and retained in-frame beta chains. Entries are consolidated by CDR3 protein sequence, retaining the most common genes and DNA. Within this sample are 350,000 to 450,000 distinct CDR3 sequences, with around 33% of them counted one time only. The top ten constitute around 15% of the sample. Input material: blood. The receptor set was obtained from a girl aged 10 to 17 with multiple sclerosis.

V gene TRBV5-1 combines with J gene TRBJ1-1; D is ambiguous. Per germline, CDR1 SGHRS and CDR2 YFSETQ. V gave up 0 bases and J gave up 4 bases, with 13 bases separating them. The CDR3 runs to 15 residues. The CDR3 sequence is CASSLGGLTSTEAFF. The CDR3 DNA reads as TGCGCCAGCAGCTTGGGTGGGTTGACTAGCACTGAAGCTTTCTTT.

V is TRBV29-1 and J is TRBJ2-1; 8 bases line up with TRBD1. The CDR3 is 16 residues long. Germline-derived CDR1 and CDR2 are SQVTM and ANQGSEA. V lost 0 bases and J lost 6; bases outside the gene matches: 10. CDR3 loop: CSVEDLGQGLPNEQFF. The CDR3 bases are TGCAGCGTTGAAGATCTTGGACAGGGCCTTCCCAATGAGCAGTTCTTC.

This clonotype was observed a handful of times. This chain connects TRBV5-5 to TRBJ2-5; possible D gene TRBD1, 5 bases. The end of the DNA aligns better with TRBJ2-7, so the J call may be wrong. Germline V gives CDR1 SGHKS, CDR2 YYEKEE (reference sequence). The CDR3 has 13 amino acids. Written as DNA, the CDR3 is TGTGCCAGCAGCCCAGGACAAGACTCCGAGCAGTACTTC. It is translated as CASSPGQDSEQYF.

This clonotype was seen a handful of times. The rearrangement joins TRBV12-3 or TRBV12-4 to TRBJ2-7, with D perhaps given as TRBD1 or TRBD2 (5 bases each). V was clipped by 8 bases and J by 6 bases, with 14 bases between them. This CDR3 is built from 12 residues. The CDR3 nucleotides read TGTGCCAGCGTGAGAGGGGCGGGCGAGCAGTACTTC. Residues: CASVRGAGEQYF.

This clonotype was counted a few times. V gene TRBV27 combines with J gene TRBJ2-1; weak D call: TRBD2 (7 bases). The CDR3 is 14 residues long. V dropped 0 bases and J dropped 10 bases, with 13 bases sitting between them. Germline CDR1 reads MNHEY; CDR2 reads SMNVEV (reference sequence). CDR3 sequence (DNA): TGTGCCAGCAGTTTATCGGGGGGGCCGGCGGAGCAGTTCTTC. Translating gives CASSLSGGPAEQFF.

This clonotype was seen more than once but under ten times. The J gene is TRBJ2-5, the V gene TRBV28, with 7 bases lining up with TRBD2. The CDR3 length is 19 residues. The germline gives CDR1 MDHEN, CDR2 SYDVKM. Unmatched junction bases numbered 23, after V lost 6 bases and J lost 4 bases. The DNA for the CDR3 is TGTGCCAGCAGCATATTCCACGGCCCAGGACTAGGCCGAGGAGAGACCCAGTACTTC. Protein sequence: CASSIFHGPGLGRGETQYF.

This clonotype was counted ten times or more. The chain couples TRBV5-1 to TRBJ1-2; D is unclear. Germline V gene data show CDR1 as SGHRS and CDR2 as YFSETQ. This CDR3 is 14 amino acids long. V lost 2 bases to trimming and J lost 4 bases, with 12 bases between them. This chain's CDR3 is CASSFLRVGYGYTF. The CDR3 DNA follows: TGCGCCAGCAGCTTCCTACGAGTTGGCTATGGCTACACCTTC.